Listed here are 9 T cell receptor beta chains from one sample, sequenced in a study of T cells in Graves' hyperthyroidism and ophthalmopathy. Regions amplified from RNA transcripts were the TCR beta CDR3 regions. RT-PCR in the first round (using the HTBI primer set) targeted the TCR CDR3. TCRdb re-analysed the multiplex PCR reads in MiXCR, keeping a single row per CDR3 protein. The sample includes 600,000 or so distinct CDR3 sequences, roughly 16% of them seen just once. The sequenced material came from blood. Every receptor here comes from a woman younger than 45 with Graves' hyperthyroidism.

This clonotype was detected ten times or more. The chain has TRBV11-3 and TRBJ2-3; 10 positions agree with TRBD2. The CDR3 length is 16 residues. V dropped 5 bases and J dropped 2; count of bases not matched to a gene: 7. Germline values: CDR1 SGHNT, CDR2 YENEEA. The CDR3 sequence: CASSHGLAEYTDTQYF. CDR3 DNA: TGTGCCAGCAGCCACGGACTAGCGGAGTACACAGATACGCAGTATTTT.

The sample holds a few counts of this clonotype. For the CDR3, the DNA is TGTGCCAGCAGCTTAGCTGGCTCGGGGGGGAACACTGAAGCTTTCTTT. As protein: CASSLAGSGGNTEAFF. The chain carries TRBV7-2 and TRBJ1-1; TRBD1 is a possible D gene (5 bases). The CDR3 totals 16 residues. Per germline, CDR1 SGHTA and CDR2 FQGNSA. V shed 0 bases and J shed 1 base, with 12 bases lying between them.

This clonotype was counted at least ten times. The DNA of the CDR3 is TGCAGTGTAGGCAGGGGGCCCTACTACAATGAGCAGTTCTTC. Encoded protein: CSVGRGPYYNEQFF. The rearrangement joins TRBV20-1 to TRBJ2-1, with 8 positions matching TRBD1. CDR1 and CDR2 (germline): DFQATT, SNEGSKA (reference sequence). V was pared by 7 bases and J by 3 bases, with 8 bases of the junction left unmatched. The CDR3 extends over 14 amino acids.

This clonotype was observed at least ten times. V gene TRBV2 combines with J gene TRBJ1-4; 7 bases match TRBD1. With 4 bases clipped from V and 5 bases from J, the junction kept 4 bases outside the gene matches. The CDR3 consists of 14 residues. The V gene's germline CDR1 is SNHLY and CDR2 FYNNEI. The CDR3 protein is CASSGADRNEKLFF. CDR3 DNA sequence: TGTGCCAGCAGTGGGGCGGACAGGAATGAAAAACTGTTTTTT.

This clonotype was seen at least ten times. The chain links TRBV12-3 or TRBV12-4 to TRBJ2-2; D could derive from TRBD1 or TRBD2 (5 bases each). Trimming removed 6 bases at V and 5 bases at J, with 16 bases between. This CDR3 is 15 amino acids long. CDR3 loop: CASRPTGTLTGELFF. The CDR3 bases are TGTGCCAGCAGACCGACCGGGACCCTAACCGGGGAGCTGTTTTTT.

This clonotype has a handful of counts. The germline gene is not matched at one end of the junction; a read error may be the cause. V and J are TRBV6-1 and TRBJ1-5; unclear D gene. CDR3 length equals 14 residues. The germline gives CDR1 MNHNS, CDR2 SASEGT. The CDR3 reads CASREDTFNQPQHF. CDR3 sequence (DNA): TGTGCCAGCAGGGAAGACACCTTCAATCAGCCCCAGCATTTT.

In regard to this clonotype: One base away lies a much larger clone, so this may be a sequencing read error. CDR3 DNA: TGTGCCAGCAGTTACTCGATGGCTAGCGGGGGTTACAATGAGCAGTACTTC. This sequence encodes CASSYSMASGGYNEQYF. This chain connects TRBV6-5 to TRBJ2-1, with 10 positions matching TRBD2. TRBJ2-7 matches the DNA end more closely, so the J call is doubtful. Germline V gene lookup returns CDR1 MNHEY and CDR2 SVGAGI. The CDR3 loop spans 17 amino acids.

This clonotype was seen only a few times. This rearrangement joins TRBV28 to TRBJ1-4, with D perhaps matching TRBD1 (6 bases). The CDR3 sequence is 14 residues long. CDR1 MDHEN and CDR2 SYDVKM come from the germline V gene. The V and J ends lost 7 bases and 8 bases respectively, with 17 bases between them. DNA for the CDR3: TGTGCCAGCACCCCTAGGGGGGCGGGGGAAAAACTGTTTTTT. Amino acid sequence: CASTPRGAGEKLFF.

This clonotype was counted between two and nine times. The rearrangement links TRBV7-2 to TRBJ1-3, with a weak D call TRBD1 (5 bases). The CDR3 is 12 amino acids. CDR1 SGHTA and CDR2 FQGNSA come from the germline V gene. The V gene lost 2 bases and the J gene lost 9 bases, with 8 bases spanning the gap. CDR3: CASSLWGPTIYF. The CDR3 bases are TGTGCCAGCAGCTTATGGGGACCCACCATATATTTT.